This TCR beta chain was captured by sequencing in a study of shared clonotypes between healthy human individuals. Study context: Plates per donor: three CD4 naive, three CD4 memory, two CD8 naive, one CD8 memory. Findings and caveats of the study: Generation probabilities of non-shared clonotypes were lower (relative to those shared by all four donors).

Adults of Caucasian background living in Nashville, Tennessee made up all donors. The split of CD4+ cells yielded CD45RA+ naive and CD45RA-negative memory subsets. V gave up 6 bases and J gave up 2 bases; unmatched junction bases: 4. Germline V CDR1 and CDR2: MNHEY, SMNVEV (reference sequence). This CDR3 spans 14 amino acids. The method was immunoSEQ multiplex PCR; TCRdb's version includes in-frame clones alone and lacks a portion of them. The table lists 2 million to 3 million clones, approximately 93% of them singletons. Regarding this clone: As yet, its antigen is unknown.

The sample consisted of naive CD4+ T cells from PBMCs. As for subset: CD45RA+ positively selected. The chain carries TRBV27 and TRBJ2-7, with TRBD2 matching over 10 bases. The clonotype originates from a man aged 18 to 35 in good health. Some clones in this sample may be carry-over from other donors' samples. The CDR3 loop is CASRTSGEPYEQYF. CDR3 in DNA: TGTGCCAGCAGAACTAGCGGGGAACCCTACGAGCAGTACTTC.